A selection of T cell receptor beta chains follows, all from one sample in a study of T cell changes during pregnancy in multiple sclerosis. Repertoires were generated with immunoSEQ multiplex PCR, while TCRdb's copy carries only in-frame clones and drops some. The sample records 130,000 or so clones, 90% to 95% being singletons. Sample: peripheral blood, taken before pregnancy. The receptors were sampled from a female donor with multiple sclerosis, enrolled in a pregnancy study. Both conserved end residues are part of each CDR3. A D gene is named only where the DNA matches it firmly. The size of a clone is reported for some rows only, either as once, few or many, or as a class for expanded clones.

j_call	v_call	d_call	clone_size	cdr3_nt	cdr3_aa
TRBJ1-6	TRBV6-1	TRBD1	-	TGTGCCAGCAGCCCGGGACAGGCGGCTAGACCCCTCCACTTT	CASSPGQAARPLHF
TRBJ2-3	TRBV5-4	-	-	TGTGCCAGCAGCTTGGCGGGAGCAGATACGCAGTATTTT	CASSLAGADTQYF
TRBJ1-1	TRBV27	-	-	TGTGCCAGCAGTTCTTACAGAATCATGAACACTGAAGCTTTCTTT	CASSSYRIMNTEAFF
TRBJ2-1	TRBV5-1	TRBD2	-	TGCGCCAGCAGCTTGGACCCCGGGAGGGTCCTCGAGGAGCAGTTCTTC	CASSLDPGRVLEEQFF
TRBJ2-3	TRBV11-3	TRBD2	-	TGTGCCAGCAGCTTAGGGGCTAGCGGATATACGCAGTATTTT	CASSLGASGYTQYF
TRBJ2-2	TRBV5-5	TRBD2	-	TGTGCCAGCAGCTTGAGGGATATAGCGGGGGCAGCGAACACCGGGGAGCTGTTTTTT	CASSLRDIAGAANTGELFF
TRBJ1-2	TRBV9	TRBD1	-	TGTGCCAGCAGCGTAGTCTCACAGGGGTTGAAGGGCTACACCTTC	CASSVVSQGLKGYTF
TRBJ2-2	TRBV9	TRBD1	-	TGTGCCAGCAGCCCAACTCGGACAGGGAACACCGGGGAGCTGTTTTTT	CASSPTRTGNTGELFF
TRBJ2-5	TRBV18	-	-	TGTGCCAGCTCACCACAGGGAGCTAAAGAGACCCAGTACTTC	CASSPQGAKETQYF
TRBJ2-2	TRBV19	-	-	TGTGCCAGTAGTACCAATACCGGGGAGCTGTTTTTT	CASSTNTGELFF
TRBJ2-1	TRBV19	-	once	TGTGCCAGTAGTATTGGGGCGGCTGAGCAGTTCTTC	CASSIGAAEQFF
TRBJ2-7	TRBV14	-	-	TGTGCCAGCAGCCGTTCGGGTATCTACGAGCAGTACTTC	CASSRSGIYEQYF
TRBJ2-1	TRBV15	-	-	TGTGCCACCAGCAGAGATTCCCCAGGGGCAGGGGATGAGCAGTTCTTC	CATSRDSPGAGDEQFF
TRBJ2-2	TRBV5-8	-	-	TGTGCCAGCAGCTACAGGCTTTCTAGGGGGGAGCTGTTTTTT	CASSYRLSRGELFF
TRBJ1-5	TRBV6-1	-	-	TGTGCTTCCGGTCTTAGCAATCAGCCCCAGCATTTT	CASGLSNQPQHF
TRBJ2-7	TRBV27	TRBD2	-	TGTGCCAGCAGTTTAGGGACTAGCGTCAAAGTGCAGTACTTC	CASSLGTSVKVQYF
TRBJ2-7	TRBV5-6	TRBD1	-	TGTGCCAGCAGCTTTACGGGACAGGGGAGCCACGAGCAGTACTTC	CASSFTGQGSHEQYF
TRBJ1-1	TRBV5-5	-	-	TGTGCCAGCAGCGCGGCGATGAACACTGAAGCTTTCTTT	CASSAAMNTEAFF
TRBJ2-7	TRBV5-4	-	-	TGTGCCAGCAGCCAAAGTATGCGGAACGAGCAGTACTTC	CASSQSMRNEQYF
TRBJ1-2	TRBV6-6	-	-	TGTGCCAGCAGTCCGGGACTCCGAGCGCGGAGGTATGGCTACACCTTC	CASSPGLRARRYGYTF
TRBJ2-1	TRBV5-5	-	-	TGTGCCAGCAGCTTGAGGGGGGGATACAATGAGCAGTTCTTC	CASSLRGGYNEQFF
TRBJ1-1	TRBV6-1	-	-	TGTGCCAGCAGTGAACGGAACAGTTACACTGAAGCTTTCTTT	CASSERNSYTEAFF
TRBJ2-7	TRBV27	TRBD1	-	TGTGCCAGCAGTATACAGGGACAGTACTACGAGCAGTACTTC	CASSIQGQYYEQYF
TRBJ1-1	TRBV19	-	few	TGTGCCAGTAGTCCCAGGGGCGAGGACACTGAAGCTTTCTTT	CASSPRGEDTEAFF
TRBJ2-1	TRBV19	TRBD2	-	TGTGCCAGTAGTATAACTAGCGGGGGTGAGCAGTTCTTC	CASSITSGGEQFF
TRBJ2-3	TRBV27	-	-	TGTGCCAGCAGCAAGCGTAGGGGTAGCACAGATACGCAGTATTTT	CASSKRRGSTDTQYF
TRBJ1-1	TRBV14	-	-	TGTGCCAGCAGCCAAGAACTTGGGGCCGCAGGCACTGAAGCTTTCTTT	CASSQELGAAGTEAFF
TRBJ1-2	TRBV6-4	TRBD1	-	TGTGCCAGCACCCAACAGGGGACAACAGCTAACTATGGCTACACCTTC	CASTQQGTTANYGYTF
TRBJ2-3	TRBV9	TRBD2	-	TGTGCCAGCAGCGTAGTCGCGGGGGGGCCTCCAGATACGCAGTATTTT	CASSVVAGGPPDTQYF
TRBJ2-5	TRBV5-6	TRBD1	-	TGTGCCAGCAGCCCGGGACAGACCCAAGAGACCCAGTACTTC	CASSPGQTQETQYF
TRBJ2-5	TRBV27	-	-	TGTGCCAGCAGTGGCGGACTACGGGGACAGACCCAGTACTTC	CASSGGLRGQTQYF
TRBJ2-3	TRBV7-3	TRBD2	-	TGTGCCAGCAGCTCCGGGACTAGCTCCGATACGCAGTATTTT	CASSSGTSSDTQYF
TRBJ2-6	TRBV15	TRBD1	-	TGTGCCACCAGCAGGAAAAACTTCGGACAGGCTGGGGCCAACGTCCTGACTTTC	CATSRKNFGQAGANVLTF
TRBJ1-1	TRBV28	TRBD1	-	TGTGCCAGCAGTTTATGGACAGGGAGCACTGAAGCTTTCTTT	CASSLWTGSTEAFF
TRBJ2-1	TRBV25-1	TRBD1	-	TGTGCCAGCAGTGCCACGGACAGGGTGGGGAATGAGCAGTTCTTC	CASSATDRVGNEQFF
TRBJ2-3	TRBV5-8	-	-	TGTGCCAGCAGCAGGGAGCAGTTTTCTAGCACAGATACGCAGTATTTT	CASSREQFSSTDTQYF
TRBJ2-1	TRBV7-9	TRBD1	-	TGTGCCAGCAGCTCGGCGACAGGGCGCAATGAGCAGTTCTTC	CASSSATGRNEQFF
TRBJ2-2	TRBV5-6	TRBD1	-	TGTGCCAGCAGCCTGACAGGGGGCCTCGGGGAGCTGTTTTTT	CASSLTGGLGELFF
TRBJ2-5	TRBV10-3	TRBD1	-	TGTGCCATCGGGGTGGACAGGGGTGAGACCCAGTACTTC	CAIGVDRGETQYF